This T cell receptor beta chain was recorded in a study of blood T cell repertoires in COVID-19. About the study: Sites across the United States, Italy and Spain contributed samples from acute and convalescent COVID-19. T cells, B-cell-depleted T cells, or PBMCs provided the cDNA or gDNA that served as material.

This CDR3 has 15 amino acids. The ends lost 4 bases at V and 8 bases at J; junction bases unmatched: 10. From germline, CDR1 is LGHDT and CDR2 YNNKEL (reference sequence). In the authors' methods: Amplification of reference gene primers provided the estimated nucleated cell counts. Generated by immunoSEQ multiplex PCR, the TCRdb table keeps only in-frame clones and is missing some. The V and J calls and clone size come from that table; D and trimming were worked out from the DNA. Among 29,000 or so clones listed, 84% were seen once. The origin of this receptor is an elderly man with active COVID-19. Sequenced: peripheral blood. V and J are TRBV3-1 (or the pseudogene TRBV3-2) and TRBJ2-1; 8 bases fit TRBD2. The CDR3 DNA reads as TGTGCCAGCAGCCCCTCCGGGGGGGGCCGAGATGAGCAGTTCTTC. It translates to CASSPSGGGRDEQFF.